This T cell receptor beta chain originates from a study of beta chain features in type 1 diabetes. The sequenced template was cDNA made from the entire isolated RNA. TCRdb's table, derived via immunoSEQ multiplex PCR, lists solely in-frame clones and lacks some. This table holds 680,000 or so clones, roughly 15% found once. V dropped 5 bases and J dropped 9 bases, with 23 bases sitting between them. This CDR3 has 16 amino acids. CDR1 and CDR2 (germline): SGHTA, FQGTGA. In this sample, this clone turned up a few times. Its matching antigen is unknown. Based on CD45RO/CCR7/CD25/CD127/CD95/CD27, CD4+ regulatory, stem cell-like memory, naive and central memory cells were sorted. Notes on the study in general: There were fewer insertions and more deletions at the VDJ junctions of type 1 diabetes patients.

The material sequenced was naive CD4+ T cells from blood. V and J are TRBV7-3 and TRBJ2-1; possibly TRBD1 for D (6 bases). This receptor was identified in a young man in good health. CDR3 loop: CASSPRAGDWVSEQFF. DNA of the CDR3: TGTGCCAGCAGCCCACGAGCAGGGGATTGGGTTAGTGAGCAGTTCTTC.